The clone carrying this T cell receptor (beta chain) was counted once. The data derive from a study of blood T cell repertoires in COVID-19. Generated by immunoSEQ multiplex PCR, the TCRdb table keeps only in-frame clones and is missing some. The profile shows 35,000 to 40,000 clones, roughly 83% of them singletons. The sequenced material came from peripheral blood. The clonotype originates from a human donor with acute or convalescent COVID-19. The donor label of this sample is uncertain.

The CDR3 DNA sequence: TGTGCCACCAGTGATCCCAACGGAGGGGGGGCGCTCACGAATGAGCAGTTCTTC. It yields the protein CATSDPNGGGALTNEQFF. The V gene is TRBV24-1, the J gene TRBJ2-1; D is perhaps TRBD2 (7 bases). CDR3 length equals 18 residues. The V gene's germline CDR1 is KGHDR and CDR2 SFDVKD. The germline V and J ends were trimmed by 3 bases and 7 bases, with 24 bases remaining between them.